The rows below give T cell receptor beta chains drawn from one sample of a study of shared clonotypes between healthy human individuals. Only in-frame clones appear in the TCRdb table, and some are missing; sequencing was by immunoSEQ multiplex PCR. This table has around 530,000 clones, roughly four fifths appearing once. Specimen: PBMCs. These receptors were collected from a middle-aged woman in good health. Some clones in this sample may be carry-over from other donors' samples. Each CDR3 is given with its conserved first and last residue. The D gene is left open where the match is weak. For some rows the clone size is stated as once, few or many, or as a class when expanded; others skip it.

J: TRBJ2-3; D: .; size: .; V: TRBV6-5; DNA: TGTGCCAGCAGGAGGACAACGAGCACAGATACGCAGTATTTT; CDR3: CASRRTTSTDTQYF
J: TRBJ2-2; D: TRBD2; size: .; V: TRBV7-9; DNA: TGTGCCAGCAGCCTAGGACTAGCGGCGAACACCGGGGAGCTGTTTTTT; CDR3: CASSLGLAANTGELFF
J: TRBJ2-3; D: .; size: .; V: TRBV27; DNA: TGTGCCAGCAGTCCGGCCTGGGGGGTAACAGATACGCAGTATTTT; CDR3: CASSPAWGVTDTQYF
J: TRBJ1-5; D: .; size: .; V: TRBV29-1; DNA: TGCAGCGCGGGGAAGGGGTTCAATCAGCCCCAGCATTTT; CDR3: CSAGKGFNQPQHF
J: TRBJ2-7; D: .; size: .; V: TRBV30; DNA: TGTGCCTGGAGTGTTCCTAGTTCCTACGAGCAGTACTTC; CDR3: CAWSVPSSYEQYF
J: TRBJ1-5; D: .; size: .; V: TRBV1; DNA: TGCACCAGCAGCCAAGTGTCCCCCGACAGAAACAATCAGCCCCAGCATTTT; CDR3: CTSSQVSPDRNNQPQHF
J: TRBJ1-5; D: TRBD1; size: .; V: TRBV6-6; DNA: TGTGCCAGCAGGTCAGGGACAGGGAAAAATCAGCCCCAGCATTTT; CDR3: CASRSGTGKNQPQHF
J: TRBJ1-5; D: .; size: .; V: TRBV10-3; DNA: TGTGCCATCAGTGAGCGGGGCTCAGGGGATCAGCCCCAGCATTTT; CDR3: CAISERGSGDQPQHF
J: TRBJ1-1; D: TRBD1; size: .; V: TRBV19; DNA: TGTGCCAGTAGTATCGGGACAGGGCCTTTGAACACTGAAGCTTTCTTT; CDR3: CASSIGTGPLNTEAFF
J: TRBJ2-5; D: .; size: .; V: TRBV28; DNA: TGTGCCAGCAGTTTCGGGGGGACAGCCGAAGAGACCCAGTACTTC; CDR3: CASSFGGTAEETQYF
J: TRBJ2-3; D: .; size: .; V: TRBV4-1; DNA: TGCGCCAGCAGCCAAGATGGCACGAGCACAGATACGCAGTATTTT; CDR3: CASSQDGTSTDTQYF
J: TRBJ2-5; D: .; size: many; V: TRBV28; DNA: TGTGCCAGCAGTTTAAACCCGCAGACCCAGTACTTC; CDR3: CASSLNPQTQYF
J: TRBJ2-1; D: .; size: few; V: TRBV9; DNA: TGTGCCAGCAGCGTAAGGTGGGAGTCCAATGAGCAGTTCTTC; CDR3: CASSVRWESNEQFF
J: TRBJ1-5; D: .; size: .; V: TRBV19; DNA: TGTGCCAGTAGTAACTCCCACAATCAGCCCCAGCATTTT; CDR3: CASSNSHNQPQHF
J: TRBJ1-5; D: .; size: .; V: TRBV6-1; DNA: TGTGCCAGCAGTGAAGCGGCAGGGAGTCAGCCCCAGCATTTT; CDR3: CASSEAAGSQPQHF
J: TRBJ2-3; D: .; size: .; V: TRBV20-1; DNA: TGCAGTGTCTACCCCGGGGATACGCAGTATTTT; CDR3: CSVYPGDTQYF
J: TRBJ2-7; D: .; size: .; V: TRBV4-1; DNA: TGCGCCAGCAGCCGGGTCGGTACCCCCTACGAGCAGTACTTC; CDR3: CASSRVGTPYEQYF
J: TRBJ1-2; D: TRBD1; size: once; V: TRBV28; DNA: TGTGCCAGCAGGTTTCCGGGACAGGGTGTTTATGGCTACACCTTC; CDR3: CASRFPGQGVYGYTF
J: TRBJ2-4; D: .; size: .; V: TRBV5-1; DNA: TGCGCCAGCAGCTTTGGCGGGGTAGGAAACATTCAGTACTTC; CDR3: CASSFGGVGNIQYF
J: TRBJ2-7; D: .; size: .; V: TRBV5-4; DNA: TGTGCCAGCAGTGTTACTAGGAGGGGCTCCTACGAGCAGTACTTC; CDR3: CASSVTRRGSYEQYF
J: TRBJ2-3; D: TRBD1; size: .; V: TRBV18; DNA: TGTGCCAGCTCACCGGGACAGGGGGCTTATCGTACAGATACGCAGTATTTT; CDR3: CASSPGQGAYRTDTQYF
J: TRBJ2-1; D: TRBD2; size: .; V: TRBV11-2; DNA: TGTGCCAGCAGCTTGGGACTAGCGGGAGGGTACAATGAGCAGTTCTTC; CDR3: CASSLGLAGGYNEQFF
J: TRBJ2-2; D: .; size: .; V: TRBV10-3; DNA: TGTGCCATCAGTGAGTCCGGGGAGCTGTTTTTT; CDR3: CAISESGELFF
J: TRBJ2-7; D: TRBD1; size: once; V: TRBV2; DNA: TGTGCCAGCGGGGGGACAGGGTCCCCCTACGAGCAGTACTTC; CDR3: CASGGTGSPYEQYF
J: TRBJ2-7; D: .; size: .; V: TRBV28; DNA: TGTGCCAGCAGTTTATCACCTCGAGGACAGTCCCCCCGGGAGCAGTACTTC; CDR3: CASSLSPRGQSPREQYF
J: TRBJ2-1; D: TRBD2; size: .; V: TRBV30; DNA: TGTGCCTGGGGACTAGCGGCGGGCGATGAGCAGTTCTTC; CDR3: CAWGLAAGDEQFF
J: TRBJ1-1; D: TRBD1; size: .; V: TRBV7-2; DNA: TGTGCCAGCAGCTTATTACGACAGGGGTGGGCTTTCTTT; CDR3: CASSLLRQGWAFF
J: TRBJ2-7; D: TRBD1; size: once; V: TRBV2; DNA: TGTGCCAGCAGCCGGGACAGGGACCTCTACGAGCAGTACTTC; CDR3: CASSRDRDLYEQYF
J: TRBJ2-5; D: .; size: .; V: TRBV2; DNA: TGTGCCAGCAGTGTACCCCGTGGCAGCCTCGAAGAGATCCAGTACTTC; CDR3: CASSVPRGSLEEIQYF
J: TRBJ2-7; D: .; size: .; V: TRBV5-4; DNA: TGTGCCAGCAGCTTAACCGTGGGTGGAGGCTCCTACGAGCAGTACTTC; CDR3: CASSLTVGGGSYEQYF
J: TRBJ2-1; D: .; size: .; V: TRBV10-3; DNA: TGTGCCATCAGTGGCGGGACTCGAACACACAATGAGCAGTTCTTC; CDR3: CAISGGTRTHNEQFF
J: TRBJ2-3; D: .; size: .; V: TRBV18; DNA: TGTGCCAGCTCACCACCGGTGGGCCGATCCACAGATACGCAGTATTTT; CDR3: CASSPPVGRSTDTQYF
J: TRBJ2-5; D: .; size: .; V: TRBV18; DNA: TGTGCCAGCTCACCTGACACAGGGCTCCAAGAGACCCAGTACTTC; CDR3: CASSPDTGLQETQYF
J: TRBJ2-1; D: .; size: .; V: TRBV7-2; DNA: TGTGCCAGCAGCTTAGATCGCAACGGCAGGGGCTCCTACAATGAGCAGTTCTTC; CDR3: CASSLDRNGRGSYNEQFF
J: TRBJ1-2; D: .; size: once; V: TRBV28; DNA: TGTGCCAGCAGTCCCCCGACAGGTCGGAACTATGGCTACACCTTC; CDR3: CASSPPTGRNYGYTF
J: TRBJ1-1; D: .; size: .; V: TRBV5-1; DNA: TGCGCCAGCAGCTTGGACAGGGCGGACACTGAAGCTTTCTTT; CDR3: CASSLDRADTEAFF
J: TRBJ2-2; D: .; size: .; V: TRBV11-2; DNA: TGTGCCAGCAGAGACGGTACGAACACCGGGGAGCTGTTTTTT; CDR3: CASRDGTNTGELFF
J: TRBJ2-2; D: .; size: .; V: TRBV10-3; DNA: TGTGCCATCAGTGAGTCTACCGCTCGAGAGCTGTTTTTT; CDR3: CAISESTARELFF
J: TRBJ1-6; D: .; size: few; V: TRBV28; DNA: TGTGCCAGCAGTCCGACAGGAGGAAGAAACTCACCCCTCCACTTT; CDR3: CASSPTGGRNSPLHF
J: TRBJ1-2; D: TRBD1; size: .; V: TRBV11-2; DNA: TGTGCCAGCAGCATACTACAGGGGGATGGCGATGGCTACACCTTC; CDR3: CASSILQGDGDGYTF
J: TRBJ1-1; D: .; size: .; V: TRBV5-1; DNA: TGCGCCAGCAGTCGGGACTTCGAGAACACTGAAGCTTTCTTT; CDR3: CASSRDFENTEAFF
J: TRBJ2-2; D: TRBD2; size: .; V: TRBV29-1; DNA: TGCAGCGTTGAAGATTGGGGACTAGCGGGAGTATCCGGGGAGCTGTTTTTT; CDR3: CSVEDWGLAGVSGELFF
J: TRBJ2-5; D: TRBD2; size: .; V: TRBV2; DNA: TGTGCCAGCAGTGAATCGGTAGGACTAGCGGGAGGAGGGGAGACCCAGTACTTC; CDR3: CASSESVGLAGGGETQYF
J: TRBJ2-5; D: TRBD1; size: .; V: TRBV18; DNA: TGTGCCAGCTCACCCGAGTCGGACAGGCCACAAGAGACCCAGTACTTC; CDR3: CASSPESDRPQETQYF
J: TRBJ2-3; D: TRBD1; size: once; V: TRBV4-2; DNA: TGTGCCAGCAGCCAAGGGGCGCAGGGGGCAGATACGCAGTATTTT; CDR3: CASSQGAQGADTQYF
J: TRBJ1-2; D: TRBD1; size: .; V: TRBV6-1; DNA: TGTGCCAGCAGTGAGCGACAGGGAAGGTACACCTTC; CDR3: CASSERQGRYTF
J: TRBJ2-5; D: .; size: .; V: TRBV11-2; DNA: TGTGCCAGCAGCTTAGGGGGCGGGGGCCCCGAGACCCAGTACTTC; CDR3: CASSLGGGGPETQYF
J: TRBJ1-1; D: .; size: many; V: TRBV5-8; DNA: TGTGCCAGCAGCTTGAGGGGTCTGGGCACTGAAGCTTTCTTT; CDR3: CASSLRGLGTEAFF
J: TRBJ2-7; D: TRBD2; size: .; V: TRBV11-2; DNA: TGTGCCAGCGGCGGGAGGGCCATCAGCGAGCAGTACTTC; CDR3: CASGGRAISEQYF
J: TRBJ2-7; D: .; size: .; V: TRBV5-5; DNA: TGTGCCAGCAGCTTGGGGTCAGGCTCCTACGAGCAGTACTTC; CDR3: CASSLGSGSYEQYF
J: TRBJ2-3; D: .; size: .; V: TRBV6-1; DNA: TGTGCCAGCAGATGGCGGGTTTCCACAGATACGCAGTATTTT; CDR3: CASRWRVSTDTQYF
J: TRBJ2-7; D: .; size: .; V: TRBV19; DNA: TGTGCCAGTAGTGGCGGAGGCCCTATCTACGAGCAGTACTTC; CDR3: CASSGGGPIYEQYF
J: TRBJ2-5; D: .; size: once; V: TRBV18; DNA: TGTGCCAGCTCACCATCGGGGCTGGAGACCCAGTACTTC; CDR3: CASSPSGLETQYF
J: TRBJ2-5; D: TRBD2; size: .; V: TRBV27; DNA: TGTGCCAGCAGGGGACTAGCGGGAGCTCTCCAAGAGACCCAGTACTTC; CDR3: CASRGLAGALQETQYF
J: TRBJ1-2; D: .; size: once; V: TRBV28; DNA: TGTGCCAGCATGGGAGGGGTTTCGGCGGGCTACACCTTC; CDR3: CASMGGVSAGYTF
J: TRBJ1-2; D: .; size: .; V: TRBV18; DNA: TGTGCCAGCACCGACAGCGCAGCTAACTATGGCTCCACCTTC; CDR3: CASTDSAANYGSTF
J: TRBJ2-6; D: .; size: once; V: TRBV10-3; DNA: TGTGCCATCAGTGATGTGGGGGCTGGGGCCAACGTCCTGACTTTC; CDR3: CAISDVGAGANVLTF
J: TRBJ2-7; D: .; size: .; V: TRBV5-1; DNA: TGCGCCAGCAGCTTGGACGGGAGTAGGATGTACGAGCAGTACTTC; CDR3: CASSLDGSRMYEQYF
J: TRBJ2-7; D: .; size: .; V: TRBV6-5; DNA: TGTGCCAGCAGTTACAATGGCGTCAGCTCCTACGAGCAGTACTTC; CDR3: CASSYNGVSSYEQYF
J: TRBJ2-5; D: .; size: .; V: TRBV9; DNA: TGTGCCAGCAGCGTAGAGGAAGGGGGGCAAGAGACCCAGTACTTC; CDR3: CASSVEEGGQETQYF